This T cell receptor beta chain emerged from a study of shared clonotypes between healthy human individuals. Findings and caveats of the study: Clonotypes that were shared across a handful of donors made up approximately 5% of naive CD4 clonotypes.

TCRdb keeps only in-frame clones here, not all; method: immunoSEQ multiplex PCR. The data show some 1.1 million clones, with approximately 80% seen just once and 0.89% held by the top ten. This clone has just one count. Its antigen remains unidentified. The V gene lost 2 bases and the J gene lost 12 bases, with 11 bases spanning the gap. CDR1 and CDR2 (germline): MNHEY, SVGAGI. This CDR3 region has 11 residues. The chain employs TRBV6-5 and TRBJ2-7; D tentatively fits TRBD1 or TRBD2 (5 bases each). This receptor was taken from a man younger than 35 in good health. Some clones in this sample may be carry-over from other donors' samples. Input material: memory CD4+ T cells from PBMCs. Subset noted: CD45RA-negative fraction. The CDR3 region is CASSYVGTTYF. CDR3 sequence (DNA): TGTGCCAGCAGTTACGTCGGGACGACGTACTTC.